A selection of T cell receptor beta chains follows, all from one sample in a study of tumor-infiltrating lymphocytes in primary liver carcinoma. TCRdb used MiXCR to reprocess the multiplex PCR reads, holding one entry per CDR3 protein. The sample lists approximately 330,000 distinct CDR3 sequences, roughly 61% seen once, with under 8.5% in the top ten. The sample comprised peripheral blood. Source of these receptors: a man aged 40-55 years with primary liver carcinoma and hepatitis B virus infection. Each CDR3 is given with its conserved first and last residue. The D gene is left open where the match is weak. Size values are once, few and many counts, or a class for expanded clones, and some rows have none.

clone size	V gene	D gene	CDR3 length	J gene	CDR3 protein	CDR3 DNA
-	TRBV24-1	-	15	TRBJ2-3	CATSDFTVGGGTQYF	TGTGCCACCAGTGATTTTACGGTGGGGGGCGGTACGCAGTATTTT
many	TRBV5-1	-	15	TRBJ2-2	CASSLAPTSTGELFF	TGCGCCAGCAGCTTGGCCCCCACTTCAACCGGGGAGCTGTTTTTT
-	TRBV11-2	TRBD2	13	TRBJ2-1	CASSPGLAVEQFF	TGTGCCAGCAGTCCGGGACTAGCGGTAGAGCAGTTCTTC
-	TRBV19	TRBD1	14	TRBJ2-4	CASSITGARVIQYF	TGTGCCAGTAGTATCACAGGGGCGCGGGTCATTCAGTACTTC
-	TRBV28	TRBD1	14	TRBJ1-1	CASIPGGDDTEAFF	TGTGCCAGCATTCCAGGGGGCGACGACACTGAAGCTTTCTTT
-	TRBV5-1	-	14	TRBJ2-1	CASNLVLRGNEQFF	TGCGCCAGCAACTTGGTGCTGCGGGGTAATGAGCAGTTCTTC
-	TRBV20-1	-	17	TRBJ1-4	CSARAGTTGRPGEKLFF	TGCAGTGCTAGGGCGGGAACGACAGGACGGCCGGGGGAAAAACTGTTTTTT
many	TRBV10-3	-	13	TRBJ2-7	CAIEPTESGEQYF	TGTGCCATCGAACCCACCGAATCGGGGGAGCAGTACTTC
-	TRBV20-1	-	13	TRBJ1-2	CSATTTGNYGYTF	TGCAGTGCTACTACCACTGGGAACTATGGCTACACCTTC
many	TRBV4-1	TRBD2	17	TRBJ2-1	CASSIRDGTSGIGEQFF	TGCGCCAGCAGCATAAGAGACGGGACTAGCGGGATTGGTGAGCAGTTCTTC
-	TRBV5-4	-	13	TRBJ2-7	CASGQTPGDEQYF	TGTGCCAGCGGCCAGACACCTGGGGACGAGCAGTACTTC
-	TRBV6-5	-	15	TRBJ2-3	CASSPGFPSTDTQYF	TGTGCCAGCAGTCCAGGGTTCCCCAGCACAGATACGCAGTATTTT
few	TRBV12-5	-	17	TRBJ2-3	CASGLEDGYWSTDTQYF	TGTGCTAGTGGTTTGGAGGACGGATATTGGAGCACAGATACGCAGTATTTT
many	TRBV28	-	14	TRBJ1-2	CASRGPGNNYGYTF	TGTGCCAGCAGAGGTCCCGGGAATAACTATGGCTACACCTTC
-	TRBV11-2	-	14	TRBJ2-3	CASRLNQGTDTQYF	TGTGCCAGCCGCTTAAACCAGGGAACAGATACGCAGTATTTT
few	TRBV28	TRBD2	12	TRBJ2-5	CASAGGQETQYF	TGTGCCAGCGCGGGGGGCCAAGAGACCCAGTACTTC
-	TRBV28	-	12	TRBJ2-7	CASSLSRYEQYF	TGTGCCAGCAGTTTGAGTCGGTACGAGCAGTACTTC
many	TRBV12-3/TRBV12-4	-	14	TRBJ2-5	CASNLGQHQETQYF	TGTGCCAGCAATCTAGGACAGCACCAAGAGACCCAGTACTTC
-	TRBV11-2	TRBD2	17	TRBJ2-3	CASSFKGLVGPQDTQYF	TGTGCCAGCAGCTTCAAGGGACTAGTAGGGCCCCAAGATACGCAGTATTTT
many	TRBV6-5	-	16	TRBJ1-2	CASSRSGRWGNYGYTF	TGTGCCAGCAGCCGTAGTGGCAGGTGGGGTAACTATGGCTACACCTTC
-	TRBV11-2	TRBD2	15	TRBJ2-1	CASSSGLAAYDGQFF	TGTGCCAGCAGCTCGGGACTAGCGGCTTACGATGGGCAGTTCTTC
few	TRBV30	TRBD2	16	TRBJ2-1	CAWKGAGTSGINEQFF	TGTGCCTGGAAGGGGGCGGGGACTAGCGGGATCAATGAGCAGTTCTTC
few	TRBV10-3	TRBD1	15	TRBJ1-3	CAISDRGSSGNTIYF	TGTGCCATCAGCGACAGGGGGTCCTCTGGAAACACCATATATTTT
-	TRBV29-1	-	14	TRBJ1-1	CSVEGHSRNTEAFF	TGCAGCGTTGAAGGGCATAGTAGGAACACTGAAGCTTTCTTT
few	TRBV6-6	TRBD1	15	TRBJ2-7	CASSSPTGIFYEQYF	TGTGCCAGCAGTTCCCCGACAGGGATTTTTTACGAGCAGTACTTC
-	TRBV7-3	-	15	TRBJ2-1	CASSRALTGCDEQFF	TGTGCCAGCAGCCGTGCCCTTACGGGTTGTGATGAGCAGTTCTTC
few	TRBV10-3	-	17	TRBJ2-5	CAISTDTRPLGQETQYF	TGTGCCATCAGTACCGACACACGGCCATTGGGGCAAGAGACCCAGTACTTC
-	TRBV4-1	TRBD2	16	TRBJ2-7	CTSSHDSSGSSYEQYF	TGCACCAGCAGCCATGACTCTAGCGGCAGCTCCTACGAGCAGTACTTC
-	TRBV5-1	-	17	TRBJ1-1	CASSLIAGRGLDTEAFF	TGCGCCAGCAGCTTGATTGCAGGTCGAGGCCTCGACACTGAAGCTTTCTTT
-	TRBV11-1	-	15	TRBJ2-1	CARSRSEGQGDEQFF	TGTGCCAGAAGCCGGAGTGAGGGGCAGGGCGATGAGCAGTTCTTC
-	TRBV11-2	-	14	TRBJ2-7	CASSKGTGAVEQYF	TGTGCCAGCAGCAAGGGGACGGGAGCTGTCGAGCAGTACTTC
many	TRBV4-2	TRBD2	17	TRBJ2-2	CASSHRPSAGSTGELFF	TGTGCCAGCAGCCATAGACCTTCAGCGGGAAGTACCGGGGAGCTGTTTTTT
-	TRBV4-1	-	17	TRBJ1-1	CASSRGGLIRENTEAFF	TGCGCCAGCAGCCGAGGGGGGCTCATAAGGGAGAACACTGAAGCTTTCTTT
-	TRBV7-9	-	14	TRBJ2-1	CASNLSTAGGEQFF	TGTGCCAGCAACTTATCGACGGCCGGGGGTGAGCAGTTCTTC
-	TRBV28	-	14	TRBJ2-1	CASSLGDARGEQFF	TGTGCCAGCAGTTTAGGCGACGCGAGGGGGGAGCAGTTCTTC
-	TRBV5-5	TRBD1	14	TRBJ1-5	CASSGDRGFQPQHF	TGTGCCAGCAGCGGCGACAGGGGGTTTCAGCCCCAGCATTTT
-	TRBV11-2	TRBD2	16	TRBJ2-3	CASSFRLAENTDTQYF	TGTGCCAGCAGCTTCCGACTAGCAGAAAACACAGATACGCAGTATTTT
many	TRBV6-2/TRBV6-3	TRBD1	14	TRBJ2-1	CASRGTGVGDEQFF	TGTGCCAGCAGGGGGACAGGGGTGGGCGATGAGCAGTTCTTC
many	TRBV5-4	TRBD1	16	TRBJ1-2	CASSTGQGRANYGYTF	TGTGCCAGCAGCACAGGACAGGGGAGGGCTAACTATGGCTACACCTTC
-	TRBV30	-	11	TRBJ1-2	CAWSGVYGYTF	TGTGCCTGGAGTGGGGTCTATGGCTACACCTTC
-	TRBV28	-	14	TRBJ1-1	CASSGERMNTEAFF	TGTGCCAGCAGTGGTGAGAGAATGAACACTGAAGCTTTCTTT
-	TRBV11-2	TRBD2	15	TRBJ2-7	CASCFLLASGGEQYF	TGTGCCAGCTGCTTTCTTTTAGCTAGCGGGGGAGAGCAGTACTTC
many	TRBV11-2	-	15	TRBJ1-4	CASSLDGTTNEKLFF	TGTGCCAGCAGCTTAGACGGGACAACTAATGAAAAACTGTTTTTT
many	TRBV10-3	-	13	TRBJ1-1	CAIRQGFSTEAFF	TGTGCCATCAGGCAGGGATTTAGCACTGAAGCTTTCTTT
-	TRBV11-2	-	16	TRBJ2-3	CASSLESFASIDTQYF	TGTGCCAGCAGCTTAGAGTCATTCGCTAGCATAGATACGCAGTATTTT